This TCR beta chain was retrieved from a study of cytomegalovirus exposure and HLA in healthy donors. Study-level results: In an earlier analysis, in fewer than 700 donors, most V segments appeared productive either ~87% or ~30% of the time. Three CMV-associated chains proved CMV antigen-specific in vitro.

Donors showed nominal health when sampled, although they likely had unrecorded immune exposures. With respect to this clone: What it binds is unknown.

In the PCR, 60 Vbeta and 13 Jbeta primers were used. This table comes from immunoSEQ multiplex PCR, and its TCRdb copy is limited to in-frame clones, with some not included. The table records under 150,000 clones, 70% to 85% of them present only once. Per the germline V gene, CDR1 is LNHDA and CDR2 is SQIVND (reference sequence). The CDR3 contains 14 residues. The V and J ends lost 5 bases and 4 bases respectively, with 14 bases between them. The rearrangement joins TRBV19 to TRBJ1-2; D is ambiguous. The clonotype originates from a male donor in good health and CMV-seronegative. Sequences were obtained from PBMCs. The CDR3 DNA reads as TGTGCCAGTAGTCCCTACACGACTGGCTATGGCTACACCTTC. Translation: CASSPYTTGYGYTF.